This T cell receptor (beta chain) was captured by sequencing in a study of T cells expressing NK-cell markers (dated by TCRdb to the early 2020s). Notes on the research overall: TCR beta-chain repertoires were profiled in sorted CD3+CD56+NKG2C+, CD3+CD56+NKG2C- and CD3+CD56-NKG2C+ T-cell subsets from eight donors. Among the eight sequenced donors, seven were HCMV-seropositive and one was HCMV-seronegative. The study sequenced eight donors, all healthy volunteers chosen at random: three men and five women. Sequencing of the libraries produced 2 x 150 bp reads on Illumina HiSeq 2000/2500, MiSeq or NextSeq. Overall study results and their limits: Those dominant clonotypes were again the most abundant among CD3+CD56-NKG2C+ cells in a handful of donors, at about 28.3-65%. In roughly 6 donors, the dominant CD3+CD56+NKG2C+ clonotypes ranked among the top 10 CD8+ clonotypes, making up roughly 1.0-7.5% of CD8+ T cells. Whether the expanded NKG2C-expressing T cell clones were specific for HCMV antigens was left unclear.

Reads for this sample came from an Illumina HiSeq 2000. TCR beta cDNA libraries were made by 5'RACE template switching that added a universal primer site and unique molecular identifiers. cDNA synthesis was primed from the TCR beta constant segment, followed by two successive PCR amplification steps. On the study's bioinformatics: MIGEC handled demultiplexing of the reads and grouping by UMI, while MiTCR was used to assemble and quantify clonotypes. To remove erroneous sequences, TCR cDNA sequences were retained only when supported by two or more reads. The tcR package was used for downstream repertoire analysis, and clonotypes were matched across fractions by CDR3 nucleotide sequence plus V segment. VDJmatch was used to annotate antigen specificity against VDJdb, with one amino acid substitution allowed in CDR3. After reprocessing by TCRdb, each CDR3 protein sequence is one entry, and no DNA is given. What appears here as the V and J calls and clone size reflects TCRdb's work, not the paper's. The sample table includes fewer than 400,000 distinct CDR3 sequences. The ten largest account for 4% to 6.5% of the sample.

A remark on this clonotype: Its cognate antigen has yet to be identified.

A commercial ELISA kit detecting HCMV-specific IgG in serum was used to determine HCMV serostatus. Peripheral blood mononuclear cells were isolated from blood by Ficoll density gradient centrifugation. Based on the germline V gene (reference sequence), the CDR1 and CDR2 sequences are SGHNT and YYREEE. The CDR3 contains 16 residues, cysteine and phenylalanine counted. The record lacks a DNA sequence. Sequenced: blood T cells: a sorted CD56 or NKG2C T cell subset, CD4+ or CD8+ T cells, or bulk PBMC T cells (not recorded which). The V and J segments used are TRBV5-4 and TRBJ2-2; TCRdb reports TRBD2, a call that lacks DNA to check it against. This TCR derives from a man between 18 and 69 years old in good health. The CDR3 loop reads CASSLLGSGATGELFF.